What follows is one T cell receptor beta chain and its context. This record comes from a study of blood T cell repertoires in COVID-19. The overall study: Acute and convalescent COVID-19 specimens originated in the United States, Italy and Spain. T cells, B-cell-depleted T cells, or PBMCs provided the cDNA or gDNA that served as material.

In the study's own analysis: Scientists estimated how many nucleated cells there were by amplifying reference gene primers. The assay was immunoSEQ multiplex PCR, and TCRdb's table has in-frame clones only and misses some. V and J calls and clone size come straight from that table; D and trimming were deduced from the DNA. The sample contains roughly 340,000 clones, more than 75% of which appear only once. From germline, CDR1 is LGHNA and CDR2 YSLEER. CDR3 size: 17 residues. Unmatched junction bases numbered 11, after V lost 0 bases and J lost 9 bases. The Seattle patients joined while their infection was active and were tracked longitudinally afterward.

This sequence originates from a woman between 50 and 59 years old with COVID-19, enrolled during active disease. The J gene is TRBJ2-1, the V gene TRBV4-3, with TRBD2 matching 10 bases. Source material: peripheral blood. The CDR3 is CASSQEVGLAGVREQFF. Written as DNA, the CDR3 is TGCGCCAGCAGCCAAGAGGTCGGGCTAGCGGGAGTGCGTGAGCAGTTCTTC.